This passage covers 18 T cell receptor beta chains from one sample sequenced in a study of cytomegalovirus exposure and HLA in healthy donors. The PCR was carried out with 60 Vbeta primers and 13 Jbeta primers. Assay: immunoSEQ multiplex PCR; the TCRdb copy retains only in-frame clones and omits some. This table has about 200,000 clones, approximately 85% appearing once. The sequenced sample was PBMCs. The receptors shown here come from a woman aged 45-65 years in good health and CMV-seronegative.

This clone was observed a few times. The V and J genes are TRBV28 and TRBJ2-3; TRBD2 aligns across 7 bases. The CDR3 contains 15 residues. Germline V gene lookup returns CDR1 MDHEN and CDR2 SYDVKM. The J segment lost 2 bases and the V segment lost 6 bases, leaving 8 bases of the junction unmatched. The DNA for the CDR3 is TGTGCCAGCAGGCGACTAGCTCGGGACACAGATACGCAGTATTTT. Translated, it gives CASRRLARDTDTQYF.

J is TRBJ2-3 and V is TRBV30; 8 bases line up with TRBD2. This CDR3 is built from 15 residues. V shed 0 bases and J 1 base; nucleotides not matched to a gene: 3. Germline CDR1 and CDR2: GTSNPN and SVGIG (reference sequence). The CDR3 spells CAWSVLTSGTDTQYF. CDR3 in DNA: TGTGCCTGGAGTGTACTGACTAGCGGCACAGATACGCAGTATTTT. Variable domain in full (rest from reference TRBV30 and TRBJ2-3): SQTIHQWPATLVQPVGSPLSLECTVEGTSNPNLYWYRQAAGRGLQLLFYSVGIGQISSEVPQNLSASRPQDRQFILSSKKLLLSDSGFYLCAWSVLTSGTDTQYFGPGTRLTVL.

This clone was detected only once. This chain links TRBV28 with TRBJ1-5; 9 bases agree with TRBD1. J gave up 2 bases and V 7 bases, and 9 bases lay outside the gene matches. Germline assignment: CDR1 MDHEN and CDR2 SYDVKM. This CDR3 region has 16 residues. CDR3 protein: CASIRTGVSGNQPQHF. Written as DNA, the CDR3 is TGTGCCAGCATACGGACAGGGGTGTCGGGCAATCAGCCCCAGCATTTT.

The chain uses TRBV29-1 and TRBJ2-1; D perhaps matches TRBD2 (6 bases). The CDR3 is 14 amino acids. In germline, CDR1 is SQVTM, CDR2 ANQGSEA. With 2 bases removed from V and 7 bases from J, the gap between germline ends came to 15 bases. The CDR3 spells CSVERAGKGNEQFF. The CDR3 region has the DNA TGCAGCGTTGAACGGGCGGGAAAGGGGAATGAGCAGTTCTTC.

The chain carries TRBV5-4 and TRBJ2-2; 11 nucleotides line up with TRBD1. V shed 4 bases, J shed 2 bases, and the junction held 10 bases outside the gene matches. Per germline, CDR1 SGHNT and CDR2 YYREEE (reference sequence). This CDR3 contains 18 residues. The CDR3 DNA reads TGTGCCAGCAGCGGGACAGGGGGGCCAAAAATTAACACCGGGGAGCTGTTTTTT. Residues: CASSGTGGPKINTGELFF.

The rearrangement uses TRBV5-1 and TRBJ1-2; no reliable D call. The CDR3 has 15 amino acids. The V gene lost 0 bases and the J gene lost 4 bases, with 13 bases spanning the gap. Germline V gene lookup returns CDR1 SGHRS and CDR2 YFSETQ. CDR3 amino acids: CASSLDLASSYGYTF. DNA for the CDR3: TGCGCCAGCAGCTTGGATCTCGCGAGTTCCTATGGCTACACCTTC.

The CDR3 region is CASSIASGSDEAFF. The DNA of the CDR3 is TGTGCCAGTAGTATAGCCTCCGGGTCAGATGAAGCTTTCTTT. This sequence joins TRBV19 and TRBJ1-1; D unresolved. Germline V gene lookup returns CDR1 LNHDA and CDR2 SQIVND (reference sequence). The CDR3 runs to 14 residues. V gave up 1 base and J gave up 7 bases, with 13 bases separating them.

V usage is TRBV28 and J usage is TRBJ2-1; D perhaps matches TRBD2 (6 bases). Germline loops: CDR1 MDHEN, CDR2 SYDVKM. Trimming removed 0 bases at V and 2 bases at J, with 17 bases between. CDR3 length equals 18 residues. CDR3 protein: CASSLWVSTGSTYNEQFF. The CDR3 coding sequence is TGTGCCAGCAGTTTATGGGTATCGACCGGGAGCACCTACAATGAGCAGTTCTTC.

The V and J genes are TRBV28 and TRBJ1-5; TRBD1 might be the D (5 bases). CDR1 and CDR2 (germline): MDHEN, SYDVKM. The CDR3 contains 17 residues. Trimming took off 3 bases at V and 0 bases at J, with 15 bases between the two ends. In nucleotides, the CDR3 is TGTGCCAGCAGTTTCCACTCCATCAGGGCTAGCAATCAGCCCCAGCATTTT. This translates into CASSFHSIRASNQPQHF. Filled out from reference TRBV28 and TRBJ1-5, the complete variable domain reads DVKVTQSSRYLVKRTGEKVFLECVQDMDHENMFWYRQDPGLGLRLIYFSYDVKMKEKGDIPEGYSVSREKKERFSLILESASTNQTSMYLCASSFHSIRASNQPQHFGDGTRLSIL.

V is TRBV2 and J is TRBJ2-1, with D possibly being TRBD2 (5 bases). Trimming took off 6 bases at V and 9 bases at J, with 9 bases between the two ends. This CDR3 is 11 amino acids long. Germline values: CDR1 SNHLY, CDR2 FYNNEI. In nucleotides, the CDR3 is TGTGCCAGCAGGTATGGGAGTGAGCAGTTCTTC. Protein product: CASRYGSEQFF. Together with reference TRBV2 and TRBJ2-1, the CDR3 gives the full variable domain: EPEVTQTPSHQVTQMGQEVILRCVPISNHLYFYWYRQILGQKVEFLVSFYNNEISEKSEIFDDQFSVERPDGSNFTLKIRSTKLEDSAMYFCASRYGSEQFFGPGTRLTVL.

J is TRBJ2-4 and V is TRBV4-1; TRBD1 agrees at 7 bases. V gave up 2 bases and J gave up 1 base; unmatched junction bases: 8. The CDR3 has 17 amino acids. The germline V gene has CDR1 MGHRA and CDR2 YSYEKL. The CDR3 here is CASSQPRAGGAKNIQYF. In DNA form, the CDR3 reads TGCGCCAGCAGCCAACCCAGGGCAGGGGGTGCCAAAAACATTCAGTACTTC.

The genes are TRBV5-1 and TRBJ1-2; D unclear. The V end was cut by 0 bases, the J end by 7 bases, with 13 bases between. This CDR3 contains 14 residues. The V gene's germline CDR1 is SGHRS and CDR2 YFSETQ. The CDR3 spells CASSLAPREGGYTF. Written as DNA, the CDR3 is TGCGCCAGCAGCTTGGCCCCGAGGGAGGGTGGCTACACCTTC.

The V call is TRBV19, the J call TRBJ1-4, with D perhaps matching TRBD1 (6 bases). Trimming shortened V by 5 bases and J by 6 bases, and 13 bases separated the two germline ends. The CDR3 totals 14 residues. CDR1 and CDR2 (germline): LNHDA, SQIVND (reference sequence). The chain's CDR3 is CASSEQGSHEKLFF. The DNA of the CDR3 is TGTGCCAGTAGTGAACAGGGTTCCCATGAAAAACTGTTTTTT.

The chain combines TRBV15 with TRBJ2-1; 7 bases are a match to TRBD2. This CDR3 is built from 15 residues. V lost 1 base and J lost 5; bases outside the gene matches: 5. Germline values: CDR1 LNHNV, CDR2 YYDKDF (reference sequence). The chain's CDR3 is CATSRGGSGNNEQFF. The CDR3 nucleotides read TGTGCCACCAGCAGAGGCGGGAGTGGAAACAATGAGCAGTTCTTC.

The V call is TRBV9, the J call TRBJ2-3, with 9 nucleotides matching TRBD2. The length of the CDR3 is 15 residues. After removal of 6 bases from V and 4 bases from J, the junction contained 9 bases not matched to a gene. Germline CDR1 SGDLS, CDR2 YYNGEE. This CDR3 is CASNQAGGRADTQYF. The CDR3 DNA reads as TGTGCCAGCAACCAAGCGGGAGGAAGGGCAGATACGCAGTATTTT.

The chain combines TRBV29-1 with TRBJ2-7, with a possible D match to TRBD2 (6 bases). CDR3 length: 15 amino acids. V lost 4 bases, J lost 2 bases, and 18 bases lay in between. Germline loops: CDR1 SQVTM, CDR2 ANQGSEA. The CDR3 region has the DNA TGCAGCGTTGGACTATTGGGACTCGAGGCCTACGAGCAGTACTTC. Residues: CSVGLLGLEAYEQYF.

This chain uses TRBV27 with TRBJ2-3; 11 nucleotides agree with TRBD2. CDR3 length: 14 residues. The germline CDR1 and CDR2 sequences are MNHEY and SMNVEV (reference sequence). V was pared by 3 bases and J by 7 bases, with 3 bases of the junction left unmatched. CDR3 region: CASSFVAGGNTQYF. The CDR3 DNA follows: TGTGCCAGCAGTTTTGTAGCGGGGGGGAATACGCAGTATTTT.

The genes are TRBV4-1 and TRBJ2-7; TRBD1 aligns across 7 bases. This CDR3 is built from 17 residues. With 3 bases clipped from V and 0 bases from J, the junction kept 11 bases outside the gene matches. Per the germline V gene, CDR1 is MGHRA and CDR2 is YSYEKL. The CDR3 coding sequence is TGCGCCAGCAGCCATTTCCCCGGGACAGAGAGCTCCTACGAGCAGTACTTC. It encodes CASSHFPGTESSYEQYF.